This TCR beta chain was sequenced for a study of blood T cells in healthy people across ages. Study summary: Template switching recovered approximately one barcoded beta molecule for every two T cells.

V gave up 5 bases and J gave up 0 bases; unmatched junction bases: 6. CDR1 is MGHRA, CDR2 YSYEKL, per germline. The CDR3 covers 16 residues. Alongside a J-beta primer mix, a sample-barcoded 5' primer served in a second PCR lasting roughly 7 to 11 cycles. All cDNA molecules were each tagged by a template-switch adaptor with 12 random nucleotides. TCRdb re-derived calls from the 5' RACE reads in MiXCR, one entry per CDR3 protein. Altogether fewer than 1.5 million distinct CDR3 sequences are present, roughly 40% being singletons, with the ten largest covering 7.9%. This chain joins TRBV4-1 and TRBJ2-2; the match to TRBD1 covers 7 bases. The receptor was isolated from a woman between 18 and 29 years old in good health. The sample taken for sequencing was blood. The CDR3 nucleotides read TGCGCCAGCAGCTGGACAGGCCCCACGAACACCGGGGAGCTGTTTTTT. This gives the protein CASSWTGPTNTGELFF.